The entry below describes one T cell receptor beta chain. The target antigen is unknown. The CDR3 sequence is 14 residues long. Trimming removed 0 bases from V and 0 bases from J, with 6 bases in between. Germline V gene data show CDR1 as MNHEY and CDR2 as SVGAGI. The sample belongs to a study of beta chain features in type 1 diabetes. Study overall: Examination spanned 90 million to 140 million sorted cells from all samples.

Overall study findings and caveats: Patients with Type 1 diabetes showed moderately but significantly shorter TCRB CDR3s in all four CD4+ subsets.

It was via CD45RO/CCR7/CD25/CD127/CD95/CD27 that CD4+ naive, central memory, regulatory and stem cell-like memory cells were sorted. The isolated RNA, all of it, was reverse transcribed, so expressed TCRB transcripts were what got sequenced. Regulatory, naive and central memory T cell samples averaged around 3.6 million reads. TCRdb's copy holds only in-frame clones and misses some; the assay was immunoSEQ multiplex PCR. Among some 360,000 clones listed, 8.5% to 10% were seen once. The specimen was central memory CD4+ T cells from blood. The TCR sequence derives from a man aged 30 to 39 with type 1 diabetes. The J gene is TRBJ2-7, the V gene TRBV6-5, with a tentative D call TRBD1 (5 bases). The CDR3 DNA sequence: TGTGCCAGCAGTTACTCCCAGGGCTCCTACGAGCAGTACTTC. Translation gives CASSYSQGSYEQYF.